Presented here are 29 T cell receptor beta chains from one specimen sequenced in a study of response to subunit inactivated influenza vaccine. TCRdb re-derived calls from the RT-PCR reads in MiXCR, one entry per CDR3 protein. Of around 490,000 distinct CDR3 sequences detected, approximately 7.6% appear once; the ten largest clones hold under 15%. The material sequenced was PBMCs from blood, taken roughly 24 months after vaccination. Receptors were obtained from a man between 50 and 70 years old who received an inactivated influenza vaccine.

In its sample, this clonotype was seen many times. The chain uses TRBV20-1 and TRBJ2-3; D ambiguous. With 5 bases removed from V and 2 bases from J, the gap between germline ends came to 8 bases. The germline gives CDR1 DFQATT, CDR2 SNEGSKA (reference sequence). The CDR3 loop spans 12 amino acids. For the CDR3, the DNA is TGCAGTGCTGTCCCCAACACAGATACGCAGTATTTT. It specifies CSAVPNTDTQYF.

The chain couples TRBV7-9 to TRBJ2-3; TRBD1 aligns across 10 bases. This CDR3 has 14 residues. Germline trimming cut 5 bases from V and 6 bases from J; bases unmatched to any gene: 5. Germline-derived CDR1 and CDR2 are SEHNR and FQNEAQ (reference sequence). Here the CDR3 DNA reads TGTGCCAGCAGCCCGACAGGGGGCATGGATACGCAGTATTTT. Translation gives CASSPTGGMDTQYF.

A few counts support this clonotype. CDR3 in DNA: TGCAGCGCTGCGGGGACAGCTCGTTTTGGAACCCAGTACTTC. This sequence encodes CSAAGTARFGTQYF. The chain carries TRBV29-1 and TRBJ2-5, with a weak D call TRBD1 (7 bases). CDR1 SQVTM and CDR2 ANQGSEA come from the germline V gene. The V end was cut by 7 bases, the J end by 8 bases, with 23 bases between. This CDR3 is built from 14 residues.

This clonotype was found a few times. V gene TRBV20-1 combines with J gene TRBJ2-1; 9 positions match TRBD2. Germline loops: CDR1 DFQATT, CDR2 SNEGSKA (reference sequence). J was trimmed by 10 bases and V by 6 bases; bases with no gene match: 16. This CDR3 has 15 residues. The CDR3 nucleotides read TGCAGTGCCGCGAGGGGCGGGAGGGCCGGTCCCGAGCAGTTCTTC. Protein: CSAARGGRAGPEQFF.

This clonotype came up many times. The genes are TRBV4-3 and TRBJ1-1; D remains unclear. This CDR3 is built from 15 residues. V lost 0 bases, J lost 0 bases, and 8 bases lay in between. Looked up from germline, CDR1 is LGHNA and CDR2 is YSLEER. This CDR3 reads CASSQDNQMNTEAFF. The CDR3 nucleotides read TGCGCCAGCAGCCAAGATAACCAGATGAACACTGAAGCTTTCTTT.

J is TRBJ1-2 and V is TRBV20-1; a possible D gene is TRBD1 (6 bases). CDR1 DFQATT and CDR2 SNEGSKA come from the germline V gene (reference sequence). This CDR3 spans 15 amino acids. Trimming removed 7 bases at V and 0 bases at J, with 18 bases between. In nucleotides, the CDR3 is TGCAGTGGGGAACTTTGGGGGGGCGCTAACTATGGCTACACCTTC. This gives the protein CSGELWGGANYGYTF.

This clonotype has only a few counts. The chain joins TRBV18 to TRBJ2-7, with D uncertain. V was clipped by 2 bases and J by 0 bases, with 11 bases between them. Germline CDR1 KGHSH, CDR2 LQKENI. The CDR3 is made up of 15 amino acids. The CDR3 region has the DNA TGTGCCAGCTCACCAAGATTCCGGAGCTCCTACGAGCAGTACTTC. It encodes CASSPRFRSSYEQYF. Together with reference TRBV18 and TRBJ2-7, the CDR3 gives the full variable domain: NAGVMQNPRHLVRRRGQEARLRCSPMKGHSHVYWYRQLPEEGLKFMVYLQKENIIDESGMPKERFSAEFPKEGPSILRIQQVVRGDSAAYFCASSPRFRSSYEQYFGPGTRLTVT.

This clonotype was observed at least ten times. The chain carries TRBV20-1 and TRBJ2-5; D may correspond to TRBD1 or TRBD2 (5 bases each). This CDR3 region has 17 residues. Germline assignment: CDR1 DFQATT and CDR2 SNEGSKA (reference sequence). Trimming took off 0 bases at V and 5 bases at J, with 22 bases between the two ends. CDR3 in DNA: TGCAGTGCTAGAGACCCTTTGTGGTCCCCGAGGGGTGAGACCCAGTACTTC. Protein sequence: CSARDPLWSPRGETQYF.

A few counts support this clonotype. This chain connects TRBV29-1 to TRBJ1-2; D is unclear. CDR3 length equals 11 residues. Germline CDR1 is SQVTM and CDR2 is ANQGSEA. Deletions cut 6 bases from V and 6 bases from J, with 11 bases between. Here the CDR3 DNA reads TGCAGCGTCGGGGAAGGAAATGGCTACACCTTC. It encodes CSVGEGNGYTF.

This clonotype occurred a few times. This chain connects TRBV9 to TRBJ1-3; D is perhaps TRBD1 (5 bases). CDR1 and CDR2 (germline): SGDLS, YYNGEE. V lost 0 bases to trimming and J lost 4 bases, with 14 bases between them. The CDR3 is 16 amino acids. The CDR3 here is CASSVGEWTTGNTIYF. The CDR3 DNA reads TGTGCCAGCAGCGTAGGGGAGTGGACAACAGGAAACACCATATATTTT.

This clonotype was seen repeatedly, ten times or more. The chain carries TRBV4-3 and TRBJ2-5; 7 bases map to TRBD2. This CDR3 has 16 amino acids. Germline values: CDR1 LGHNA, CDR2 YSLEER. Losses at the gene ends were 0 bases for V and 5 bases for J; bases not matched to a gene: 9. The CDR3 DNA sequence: TGCGCCAGCAGCCAAGAATTGACTAGCCGGTTCGAGACCCAGTACTTC. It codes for CASSQELTSRFETQYF.

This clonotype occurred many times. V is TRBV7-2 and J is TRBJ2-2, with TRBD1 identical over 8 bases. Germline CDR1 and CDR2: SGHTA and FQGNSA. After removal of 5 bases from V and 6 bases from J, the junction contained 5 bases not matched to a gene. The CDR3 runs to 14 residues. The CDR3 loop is CASSQRQGPGELFF. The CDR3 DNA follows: TGTGCCAGCAGCCAGAGACAGGGGCCCGGGGAGCTGTTTTTT.

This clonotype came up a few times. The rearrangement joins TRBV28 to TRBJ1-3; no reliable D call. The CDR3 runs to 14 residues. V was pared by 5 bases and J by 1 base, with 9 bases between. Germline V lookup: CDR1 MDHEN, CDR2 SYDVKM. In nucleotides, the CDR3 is TGTGCCAGCAGTCCGGCAGGTTCTGGAAACACCATATATTTT. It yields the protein CASSPAGSGNTIYF.

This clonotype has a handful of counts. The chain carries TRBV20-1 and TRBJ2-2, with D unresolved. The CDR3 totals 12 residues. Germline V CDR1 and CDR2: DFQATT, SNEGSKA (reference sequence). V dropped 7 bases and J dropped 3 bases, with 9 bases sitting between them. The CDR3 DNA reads TGCAGTGGCCAGAGTGACACCGGGGAGCTGTTTTTT. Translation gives CSGQSDTGELFF.

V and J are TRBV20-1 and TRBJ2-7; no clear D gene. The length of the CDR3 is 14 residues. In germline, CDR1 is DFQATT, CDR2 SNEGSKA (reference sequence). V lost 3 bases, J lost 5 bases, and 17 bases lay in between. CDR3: CSARSVRRSDEQYF. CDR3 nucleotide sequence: TGCAGTGCTAGGAGCGTACGGCGGAGCGACGAGCAGTACTTC.

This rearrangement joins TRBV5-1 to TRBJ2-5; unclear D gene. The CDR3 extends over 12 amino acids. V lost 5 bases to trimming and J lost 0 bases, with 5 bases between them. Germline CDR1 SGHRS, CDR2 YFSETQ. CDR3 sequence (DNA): TGCGCCAGCAGGGTGAACCAAGAGACCCAGTACTTC. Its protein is CASRVNQETQYF.

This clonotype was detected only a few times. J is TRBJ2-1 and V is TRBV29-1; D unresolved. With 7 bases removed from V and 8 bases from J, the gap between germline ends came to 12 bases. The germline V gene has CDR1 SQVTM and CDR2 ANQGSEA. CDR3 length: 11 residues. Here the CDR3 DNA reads TGCAGCGAAGTAGGTGTCGATGAGCAGTTCTTC. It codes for CSEVGVDEQFF.

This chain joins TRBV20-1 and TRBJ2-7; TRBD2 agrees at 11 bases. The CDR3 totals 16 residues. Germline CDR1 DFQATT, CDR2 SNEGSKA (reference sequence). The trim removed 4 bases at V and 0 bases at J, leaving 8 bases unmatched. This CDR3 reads CSATGTSGRSSYEQYF. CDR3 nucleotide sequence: TGCAGTGCTACCGGGACTAGCGGAAGGAGCTCCTACGAGCAGTACTTC.

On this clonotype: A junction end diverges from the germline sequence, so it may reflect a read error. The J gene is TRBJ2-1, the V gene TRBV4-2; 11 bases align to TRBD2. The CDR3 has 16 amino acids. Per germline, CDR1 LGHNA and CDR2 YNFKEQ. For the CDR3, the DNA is TGTGCCAGCATCCAAGATGTGACTAGCGGGACCAATGAGCAGTTCTTC. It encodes CASIQDVTSGTNEQFF.

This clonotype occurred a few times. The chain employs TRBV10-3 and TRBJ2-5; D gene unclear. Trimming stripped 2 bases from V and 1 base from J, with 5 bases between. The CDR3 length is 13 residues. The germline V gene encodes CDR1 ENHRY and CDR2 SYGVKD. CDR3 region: CAISERSQETQYF. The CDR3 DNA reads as TGTGCCATCAGTGAGCGGAGCCAAGAGACCCAGTACTTC.

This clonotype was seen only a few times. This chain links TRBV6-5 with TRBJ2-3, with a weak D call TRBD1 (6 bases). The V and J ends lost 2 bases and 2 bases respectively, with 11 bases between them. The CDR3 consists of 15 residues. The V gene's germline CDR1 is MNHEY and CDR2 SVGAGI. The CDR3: CASSYLRTATDTQYF. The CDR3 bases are TGTGCCAGCAGTTACCTCAGGACAGCCACAGATACGCAGTATTTT.

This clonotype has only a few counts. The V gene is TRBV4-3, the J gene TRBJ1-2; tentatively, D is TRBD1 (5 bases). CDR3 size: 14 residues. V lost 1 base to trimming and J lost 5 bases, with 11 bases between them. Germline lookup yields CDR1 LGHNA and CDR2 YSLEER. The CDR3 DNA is TGCGCCAGCAGCCAAGGGTCGGCAGGGTATGGCTACACCTTC. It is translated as CASSQGSAGYGYTF.

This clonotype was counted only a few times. The CDR3 region has the DNA TGTGCCAGCAAGCAAGGGGGGTATGGCTACACCTTC. Its translation: CASKQGGYGYTF. The J gene is TRBJ1-2, the V gene TRBV6-2 or TRBV6-3, with D possibly matching TRBD1 (6 bases). V dropped 7 bases and J dropped 5 bases, with 11 bases sitting between them. Germline loops: CDR1 MNHEY, CDR2 SVGEGT. The CDR3 runs 12 residues.

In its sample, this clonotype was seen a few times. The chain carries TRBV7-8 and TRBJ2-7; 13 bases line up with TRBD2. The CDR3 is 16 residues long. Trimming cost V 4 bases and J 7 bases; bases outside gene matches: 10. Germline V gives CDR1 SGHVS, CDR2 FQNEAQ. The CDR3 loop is CASSSISTSGGAEQYF. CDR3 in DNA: TGTGCCAGCAGCTCAATATCTACTAGCGGGGGGGCGGAGCAGTACTTC.

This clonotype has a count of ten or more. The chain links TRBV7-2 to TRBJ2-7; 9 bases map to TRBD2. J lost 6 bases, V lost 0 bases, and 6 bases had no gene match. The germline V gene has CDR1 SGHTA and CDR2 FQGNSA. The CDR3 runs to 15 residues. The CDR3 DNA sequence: TGTGCCAGCAGCTTAGCTCTAGCGGGGTCCGTCGAGCAGTACTTC. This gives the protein CASSLALAGSVEQYF.

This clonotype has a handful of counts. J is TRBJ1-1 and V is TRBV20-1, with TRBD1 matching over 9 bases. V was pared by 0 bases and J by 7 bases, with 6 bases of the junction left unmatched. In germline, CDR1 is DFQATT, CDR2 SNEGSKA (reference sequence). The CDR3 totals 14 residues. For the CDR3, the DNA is TGCAGTGCTAGAGACCGTACAGGGGGCTTTGAAGCTTTCTTT. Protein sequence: CSARDRTGGFEAFF.

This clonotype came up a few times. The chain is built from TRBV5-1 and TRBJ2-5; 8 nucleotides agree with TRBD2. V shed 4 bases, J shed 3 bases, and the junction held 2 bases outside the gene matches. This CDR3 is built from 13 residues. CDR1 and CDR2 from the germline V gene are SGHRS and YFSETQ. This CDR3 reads CASSALAEETQYF. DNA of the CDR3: TGCGCCAGCAGCGCACTAGCGGAAGAGACCCAGTACTTC.

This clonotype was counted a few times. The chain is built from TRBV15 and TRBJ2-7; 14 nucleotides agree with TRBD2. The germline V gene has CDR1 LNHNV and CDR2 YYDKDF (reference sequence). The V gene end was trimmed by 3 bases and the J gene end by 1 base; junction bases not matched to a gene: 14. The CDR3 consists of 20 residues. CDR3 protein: CATSSADSPGLAGESYEQYF. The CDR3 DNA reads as TGTGCCACCAGCAGCGCGGACAGTCCGGGACTAGCGGGAGAATCCTACGAGCAGTACTTC.

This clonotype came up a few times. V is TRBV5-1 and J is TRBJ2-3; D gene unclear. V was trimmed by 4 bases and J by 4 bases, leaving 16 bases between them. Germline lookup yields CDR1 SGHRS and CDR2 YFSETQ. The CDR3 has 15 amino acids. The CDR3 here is CASSTTGGLADTQYF. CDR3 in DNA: TGCGCCAGCAGCACAACCGGTGGATTGGCAGATACGCAGTATTTT. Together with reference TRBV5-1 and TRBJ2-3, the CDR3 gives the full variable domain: KAGVTQTPRYLIKTRGQQVTLSCSPISGHRSVSWYQQTPGQGLQFLFEYFSETQRNKGNFPGRFSGRQFSNSRSEMNVSTLELGDSALYLCASSTTGGLADTQYFGPGTRLTVL.